This TCR beta chain was sequenced in a study of CD8+CD57+ T cells in acquired aplastic anemia. Study-level background: An average of approximately 3.4 ug of DNA was obtained from sorted CD4+ and CD8+ cells.

About this clonotype itself: Its specificity is not known.

Points from the study as a whole: Controls and patients did not differ significantly in CD8+ Simpson's diversity.

Those patients picked for sequencing had displayed CD8+CD57+ cell expansion on flow cytometry. The patients all had a severe acquired aplastic anemia diagnosis. Genomic DNA, serving as template, underwent TCR beta VDJ and CDR3 profiling. TCRdb ran MiXCR on the reads and lists one entry per CDR3 protein. Of fewer than 250,000 distinct CDR3 sequences detected, roughly 50% appear once; the ten largest clones hold about 20%. The TCR was taken from a human donor with aplastic anemia. The specimen sequenced was sorted CD4+, CD8+, or CD8+CD57+ T cells (not recorded which) from PBMCs.

This chain's CDR3 is CASSSSGISYEQYF. The CDR3 DNA sequence: TGTGCCAGCAGCAGTAGCGGGATCTCCTACGAGCAGTACTTC. J is TRBJ2-7 and V is TRBV6-6, with 8 positions matching TRBD2. The J segment lost 0 bases and the V segment lost 6 bases, leaving 4 bases of the junction unmatched. This CDR3 comprises 14 residues. Germline CDR1 reads MNHNY; CDR2 reads SVGAGI (reference sequence).